A single sample gave rise to the 27 T cell receptor beta chains below, sequenced in a study of blood T cell repertoires in COVID-19. Assay used: immunoSEQ multiplex PCR; TCRdb lists only in-frame clones, some missing. The table includes some 250,000 clones, just under 90% detected once. The sequenced sample consisted of PBMCs or T cells enriched from blood (not recorded which). Receptor source: a woman under 40 with acute COVID-19.

The chain combines TRBV2 with TRBJ2-1, with D tentatively TRBD1 (6 bases). From germline, CDR1 is SNHLY and CDR2 FYNNEI. With 6 bases removed from V and 3 bases from J, the gap between germline ends came to 12 bases. The CDR3 totals 14 residues. The CDR3 is CASRTTGNYNEQFF. As DNA, the CDR3 is TGTGCCAGCAGGACCACAGGGAACTACAATGAGCAGTTCTTC.

This clone was recorded once. The chain links TRBV6-5 to TRBJ2-7; 10 bases match TRBD1. The V segment lost 6 bases and the J segment 4 bases; nucleotides outside the gene matches: 9. Germline CDR1 MNHEY, CDR2 SVGAGI. This CDR3 spans 15 amino acids. The DNA for the CDR3 is TGTGCCAGCAGGGCAGGGACAGGGGTTCCATACGAGCAGTACTTC. This sequence encodes CASRAGTGVPYEQYF.

The chain links TRBV25-1 to TRBJ2-7; 7 positions match TRBD2. V trimming: 7 bases; J trimming: 3 bases; junction bases outside the gene matches: 12. The CDR3 runs 15 residues. The germline CDR1 and CDR2 sequences are MGHDK and SYGVNS. CDR3 bases: TGTGCCAGCACTTCCCTTCTGGGGGGGGACTACGAGCAGTACTTC. Protein product: CASTSLLGGDYEQYF.

This chain joins TRBV30 and TRBJ2-3, with 9 bases identical to TRBD2. Germline CDR1 and CDR2: GTSNPN and SVGIG (reference sequence). The ends lost 3 bases at V and 7 bases at J; junction bases unmatched: 11. The length of the CDR3 is 15 residues. The CDR3: CAWSVLAGISNTQYF. Here the CDR3 DNA reads TGTGCCTGGAGCGTCCTAGCGGGAATCTCAAATACGCAGTATTTT.

The chain carries TRBV19 and TRBJ2-3, with 12 bases identical to TRBD2. The germline gives CDR1 LNHDA, CDR2 SQIVND (reference sequence). The CDR3 has 14 residues. V was pared by 6 bases and J by 3 bases, with 1 base of the junction left unmatched. The CDR3 DNA sequence: TGTGCCAGTAGGCTAGCGGGGGGGACAGATACGCAGTATTTT. Residues: CASRLAGGTDTQYF.

The chain combines TRBV7-8 with TRBJ1-1, with TRBD1 matching 7 bases. CDR3 length: 11 amino acids. V dropped 6 bases and J dropped 8; count of bases not matched to a gene: 3. CDR1 SGHVS and CDR2 FQNEAQ come from the germline V gene. DNA of the CDR3: TGTGCCAGCAGTCGACAGGGCGAAGCTTTCTTT. Translation gives CASSRQGEAFF.

The chain carries TRBV3-1 (or the pseudogene TRBV3-2) and TRBJ2-3, with 7 bases identical to TRBD2. The germline V gene has CDR1 LGHDT and CDR2 YNNKEL (reference sequence). The CDR3 length is 16 residues. After removal of 5 bases from V and 1 base from J, the junction contained 9 bases not matched to a gene. The chain's CDR3 is CASSFGPGGGTDTQYF. The CDR3 DNA sequence: TGTGCCAGCAGCTTTGGGCCGGGGGGTGGCACAGATACGCAGTATTTT.

The V and J genes are TRBV6-5 and TRBJ1-6, with D tentatively TRBD1 (6 bases). V lost 2 bases and J lost 6, with 11 bases in between. This CDR3 spans 15 amino acids. Per the germline V gene, CDR1 is MNHEY and CDR2 is SVGAGI. CDR3 nucleotides: TGTGCCAGCAGTTACCAGCGGGGGCTTAATTCACCCCTCCACTTT. Its protein is CASSYQRGLNSPLHF.

There are a few counts of this clone. This chain connects TRBV7-9 to TRBJ2-2; TRBD1 matches at 7 bases. The V and J ends lost 6 bases and 4 bases, in that order; junction bases with no gene match: 11. The CDR3 is 16 residues long. The germline V gene encodes CDR1 SEHNR and CDR2 FQNEAQ (reference sequence). CDR3 DNA sequence: TGTGCCAGCAGTCCCCGGGACAGTCTTACCACCGGGGAGCTGTTTTTT. Its protein product is CASSPRDSLTTGELFF.

The genes are TRBV10-3 and TRBJ1-1, with D hard to call. The CDR3 has 13 residues. Germline V gene lookup returns CDR1 ENHRY and CDR2 SYGVKD. Trimming took 4 bases from V and 0 from J, leaving 6 bases between them. This chain's CDR3 is CAISVAVNTEAFF. DNA for the CDR3: TGTGCCATCAGTGTAGCCGTGAACACTGAAGCTTTCTTT.

This chain uses TRBV4-3 with TRBJ2-1; maybe TRBD2 (5 bases). The CDR3 is 15 amino acids. Germline values: CDR1 LGHNA, CDR2 YSLEER. The V gene lost 3 bases and the J gene lost 0 bases, with 9 bases spanning the gap. The CDR3 region is CASSQDLSSYNEQFF. The CDR3 DNA reads as TGCGCCAGCAGCCAGGACTTGAGCTCCTACAATGAGCAGTTCTTC.

The chain joins TRBV27 to TRBJ1-1; TRBD1 is a possible D gene (6 bases). Germline CDR1 is MNHEY and CDR2 is SMNVEV (reference sequence). Trimming removed 3 bases from V and 5 bases from J, with 13 bases in between. The CDR3 sequence is 14 residues long. The chain's CDR3 is CASSFGTTGTEAFF. The CDR3, as DNA: TGTGCCAGCAGTTTTGGGACAACCGGGACTGAAGCTTTCTTT.

CDR3 amino acids: CASSSDSGELFF. CDR3 nucleotides: TGTGCCAGCAGCTCGGACTCGGGGGAGCTGTTTTTT. This chain connects TRBV7-3 to TRBJ2-2, with D possibly TRBD2 on 5 matching bases. The germline V gene has CDR1 SGHTA and CDR2 FQGTGA. The ends were cut back, 4 bases at V and 8 bases at J, with 8 bases in the middle. The CDR3 contains 12 residues.

The V call is TRBV3-1 (or the pseudogene TRBV3-2), the J call TRBJ1-1; D unclear. The germline V gene has CDR1 LGHDT and CDR2 YNNKEL (reference sequence). V lost 1 base, J lost 1 base, and 7 bases lay in between. CDR3 size: 14 residues. The CDR3 sequence is CASSQVAGNTEAFF. CDR3 DNA sequence: TGTGCCAGCAGCCAAGTCGCGGGGAACACTGAAGCTTTCTTT.

This sequence joins TRBV19 and TRBJ1-6, with 7 bases aligning to TRBD1. The V gene end was trimmed by 6 bases and the J gene end by 10 bases; junction bases not matched to a gene: 12. From germline, CDR1 is LNHDA and CDR2 SQIVND (reference sequence). CDR3 length: 15 amino acids. CDR3 residues: CASSPRDRDRSPLHF. The CDR3 DNA is TGTGCCAGTAGCCCCCGTGACAGGGACCGGTCACCCCTCCACTTT.

The chain links TRBV5-4 to TRBJ1-2; maybe TRBD1 (5 bases). Trimming stripped 0 bases from V and 4 bases from J, with 10 bases between. This CDR3 comprises 14 residues. CDR1 and CDR2 (germline): SGHNT, YYREEE (reference sequence). As DNA, the CDR3 is TGTGCCAGCAGCTTGGCCGGGGGTAGCTATGGCTACACCTTC. Translation: CASSLAGGSYGYTF.

To note about this clone: The identical CDR3 is also encoded by other nucleotide sequences in the sample. The rearrangement joins TRBV4-1 to TRBJ1-5; TRBD1 matches 7 bases. V was clipped by 5 bases and J by 4 bases; unmatched bases: 5. Germline lookup yields CDR1 MGHRA and CDR2 YSYEKL. The CDR3 contains 14 residues. The chain's CDR3 is CASSLRQGNQPQHF. In nucleotides, the CDR3 is TGCGCCAGCAGCTTACGACAGGGAAATCAGCCCCAGCATTTT.

The V and J genes are TRBV10-3 and TRBJ1-2, with D maybe TRBD1 (5 bases). V lost 5 bases, J lost 6 bases, and 10 bases lay in between. Germline loops: CDR1 ENHRY, CDR2 SYGVKD. This CDR3 spans 12 amino acids. The CDR3 here is CAISQGSDGYTF. CDR3 bases: TGTGCCATCAGTCAGGGTTCCGATGGCTACACCTTC.

This chain links TRBV3-1 (or the pseudogene TRBV3-2) with TRBJ2-7, with 9 bases matching TRBD1. This CDR3 comprises 15 residues. Germline V CDR1 and CDR2: LGHDT, YNNKEL (reference sequence). J gave up 3 bases and V 4 bases, and 7 bases lay outside the gene matches. The CDR3 loop is CASSRPGQGIYEQYF. The CDR3 coding sequence is TGTGCCAGCAGCCGACCGGGACAGGGTATCTACGAGCAGTACTTC.

This chain joins TRBV27 and TRBJ1-2, with D possibly matching TRBD1 (5 bases). The V end was cut by 3 bases, the J end by 3 bases, with 8 bases between. Looked up from germline, CDR1 is MNHEY and CDR2 is SMNVEV (reference sequence). The CDR3 consists of 13 residues. The CDR3 nucleotides are TGTGCCAGCAGTTTCGGGGGGGACTATGGCTACACCTTC. Amino acids: CASSFGGDYGYTF.

The rearrangement links TRBV28 to TRBJ1-4; 9 bases match TRBD1. This CDR3 spans 16 amino acids. Trimming cost V 3 bases and J 6 bases; bases outside gene matches: 8. Germline CDR1 is MDHEN and CDR2 is SYDVKM. CDR3: CASSLPPGQGHEKLFF. As DNA, the CDR3 is TGTGCCAGCAGTTTGCCGCCGGGACAGGGACATGAAAAACTGTTTTTT.

In this sample, this clone turned up a few times. The chain employs TRBV5-3 and TRBJ1-5; a weak D match, TRBD1 (6 bases). TRBV5-3 is an open reading frame whose function is uncertain. V lost 1 base and J lost 6, with 23 bases in between. CDR3 length equals 18 residues. The CDR3 region is CARSLTGGSRGIAQPQHF. CDR3 in DNA: TGTGCCAGAAGCTTGACTGGCGGTTCCAGGGGAATTGCTCAGCCCCAGCATTTT.

In DNA form, the CDR3 reads TGTGCCAGCAGTTTAGGGGCGGATAAGAATGAAAAACTGTTTTTT. Its translation: CASSLGADKNEKLFF. The gene calls are TRBV27 and TRBJ1-4, with D maybe TRBD1 (5 bases). The V end was cut by 2 bases, the J end by 5 bases, with 12 bases between. In germline, CDR1 is MNHEY, CDR2 SMNVEV (reference sequence). The CDR3 is 15 amino acids.

The chain joins TRBV6-4 to TRBJ2-1; unclear D gene. This CDR3 region has 16 residues. Germline-derived CDR1 and CDR2 are MRHNA and SNTAGT. Trimming cost V 2 bases and J 2 bases, with 13 bases left between them. This CDR3 reads CASSDSFLSAYNEQFF. The CDR3 bases are TGTGCCAGCAGTGACAGTTTTCTATCCGCCTACAATGAGCAGTTCTTC.

The chain combines TRBV24-1 with TRBJ2-2; D is perhaps TRBD1 (6 bases). This CDR3 region has 15 residues. The germline V gene encodes CDR1 KGHDR and CDR2 SFDVKD. Trimming left V 3 bases short and J 5 bases short, with 12 bases between. CDR3 bases: TGTGCCACCAGTGATCCCAGACAGGTAACCGGGGAGCTGTTTTTT. It codes for CATSDPRQVTGELFF.

DNA of the CDR3: TGTGCCAGCAGCGGACTGTATAGCGGGGGGGTGAGGAAGACCCAGTACTTC. This gives the protein CASSGLYSGGVRKTQYF. V is TRBV7-8 and J is TRBJ2-5; 11 bases are a match to TRBD2. V dropped 5 bases and J dropped 6; count of bases not matched to a gene: 14. Germline V gene data show CDR1 as SGHVS and CDR2 as FQNEAQ. This CDR3 has 17 residues.

The J gene is TRBJ1-2, the V gene TRBV6-2 or TRBV6-3, with TRBD1 matching over 7 bases. Germline-derived CDR1 and CDR2 are MNHEY and SVGEGT. J was trimmed by 4 bases and V by 5 bases; bases with no gene match: 10. CDR3 size: 15 residues. The CDR3 region has the DNA TGTGCCAGCAGTAGGGGACAGACCAAGACCTATGGCTACACCTTC. It is translated as CASSRGQTKTYGYTF.